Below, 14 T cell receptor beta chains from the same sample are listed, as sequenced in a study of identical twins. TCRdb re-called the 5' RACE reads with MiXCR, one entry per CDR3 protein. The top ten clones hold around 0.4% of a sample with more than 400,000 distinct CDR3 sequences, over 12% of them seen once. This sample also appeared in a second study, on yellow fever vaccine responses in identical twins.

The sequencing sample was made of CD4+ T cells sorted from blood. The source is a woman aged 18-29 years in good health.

CDR3 in amino acids: CASTHGTDKAAFF. CDR3 DNA sequence: TGTGCCAGCACCCACGGGACAGATAAAGCAGCTTTCTTT. The rearrangement uses TRBV3-1 and TRBJ1-1, with 7 bases that match TRBD1. Germline CDR1 and CDR2: LGHDT and YNNKEL (reference sequence). With V trimmed by 7 bases and J by 10 bases, 12 bases remained unmatched. CDR3 length: 13 residues.

CDR3 region: CSVRSGGRETQYF. In DNA, the CDR3 is TGCAGCGTTAGGTCAGGGGGGCGAGAGACCCAGTACTTC. The V gene is TRBV29-1, the J gene TRBJ2-5; D might be TRBD1 (7 bases). CDR1 and CDR2 (germline): SQVTM, ANQGSEA. Trimming took 5 bases from V and 4 from J, leaving 14 bases between them. The CDR3 runs 13 residues. Looking up the rest from reference TRBV29-1 and TRBJ2-5 gives the full variable domain: SAVISQKPSRDICQRGTSLTIQCQVDSQVTMMFWYRQQPGQSLTLIATANQGSEATYESGFVIDKFPISRPNLTFSTLTVSNMSPEDSSIYLCSVRSGGRETQYFGPGTRLLVL.

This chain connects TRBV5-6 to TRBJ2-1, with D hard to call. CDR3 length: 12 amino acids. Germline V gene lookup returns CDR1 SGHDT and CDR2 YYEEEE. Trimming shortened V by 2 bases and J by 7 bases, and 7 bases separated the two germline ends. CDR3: CASSFPTNEQFF. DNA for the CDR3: TGTGCCAGCAGCTTCCCAACTAATGAGCAGTTCTTC.

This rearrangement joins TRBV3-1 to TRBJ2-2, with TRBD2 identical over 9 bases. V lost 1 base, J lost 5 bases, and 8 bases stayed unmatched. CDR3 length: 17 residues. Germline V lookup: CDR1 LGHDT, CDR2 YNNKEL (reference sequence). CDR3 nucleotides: TGTGCCAGCAGCCAAGGTCGCGGGGGGGCCACAACCGGGGAGCTGTTTTTT. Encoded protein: CASSQGRGGATTGELFF.

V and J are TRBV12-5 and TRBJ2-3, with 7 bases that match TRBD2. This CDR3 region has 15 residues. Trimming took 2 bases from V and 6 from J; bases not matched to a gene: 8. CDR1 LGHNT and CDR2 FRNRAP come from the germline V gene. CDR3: CASGLTPGLPDTQYF. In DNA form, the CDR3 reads TGTGCTAGTGGTTTGACACCGGGACTACCTGATACGCAGTATTTT.

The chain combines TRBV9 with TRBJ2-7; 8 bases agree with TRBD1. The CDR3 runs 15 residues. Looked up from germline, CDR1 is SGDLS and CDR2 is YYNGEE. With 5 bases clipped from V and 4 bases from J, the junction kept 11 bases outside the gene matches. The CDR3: CASSVEAGGGYEQYF. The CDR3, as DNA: TGTGCCAGCAGTGTTGAAGCAGGGGGCGGTTACGAGCAGTACTTC. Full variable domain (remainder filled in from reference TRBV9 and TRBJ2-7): DSGVTQTPKHLITATGQRVTLRCSPRSGDLSVYWYQQSLDQGLQFLIQYYNGEERAKGNILERFSAQQFPDLHSELNLSSLELGDSALYFCASSVEAGGGYEQYFGPGTRLTVT.

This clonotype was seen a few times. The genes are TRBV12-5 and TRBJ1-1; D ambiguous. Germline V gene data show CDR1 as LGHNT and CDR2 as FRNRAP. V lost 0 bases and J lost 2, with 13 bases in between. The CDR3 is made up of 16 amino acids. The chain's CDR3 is CASGLVVDSSNTEAFF. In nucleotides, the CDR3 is TGTGCTAGTGGTTTGGTTGTAGATTCGTCAAACACTGAAGCTTTCTTT.

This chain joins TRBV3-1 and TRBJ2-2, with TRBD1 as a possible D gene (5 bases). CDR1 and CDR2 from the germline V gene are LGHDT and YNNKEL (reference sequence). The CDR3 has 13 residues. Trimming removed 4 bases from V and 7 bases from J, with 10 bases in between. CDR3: CASSLGQLGELFF. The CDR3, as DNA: TGTGCCAGCAGCCTTGGACAACTCGGGGAGCTGTTTTTT.

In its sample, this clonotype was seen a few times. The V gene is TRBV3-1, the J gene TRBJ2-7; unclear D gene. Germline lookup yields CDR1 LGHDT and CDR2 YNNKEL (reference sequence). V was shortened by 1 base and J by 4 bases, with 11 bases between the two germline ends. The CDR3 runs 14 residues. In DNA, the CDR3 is TGTGCCAGCAGCCAAGGCAACCTCCCATACGAGCAGTACTTC. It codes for CASSQGNLPYEQYF.

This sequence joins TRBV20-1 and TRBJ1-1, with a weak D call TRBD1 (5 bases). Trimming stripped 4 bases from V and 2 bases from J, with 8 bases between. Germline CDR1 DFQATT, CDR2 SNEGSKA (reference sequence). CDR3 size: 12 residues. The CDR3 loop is CSAKGPNTEAFF. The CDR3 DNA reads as TGCAGTGCTAAGGGACCAAACACTGAAGCTTTCTTT.

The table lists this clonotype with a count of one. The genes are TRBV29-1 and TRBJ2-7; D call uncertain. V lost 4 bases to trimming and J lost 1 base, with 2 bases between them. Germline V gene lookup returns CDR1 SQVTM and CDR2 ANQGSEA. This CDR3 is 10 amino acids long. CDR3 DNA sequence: TGCAGCGTTGGATCCTACGAGCAGTACTTC. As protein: CSVGSYEQYF.

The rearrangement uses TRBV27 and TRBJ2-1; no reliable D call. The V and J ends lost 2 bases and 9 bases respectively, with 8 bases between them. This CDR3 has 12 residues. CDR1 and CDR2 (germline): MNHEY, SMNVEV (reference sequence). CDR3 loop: CASSLRRGEQFF. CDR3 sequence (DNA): TGTGCCAGCAGTTTAAGGAGAGGTGAGCAGTTCTTC.

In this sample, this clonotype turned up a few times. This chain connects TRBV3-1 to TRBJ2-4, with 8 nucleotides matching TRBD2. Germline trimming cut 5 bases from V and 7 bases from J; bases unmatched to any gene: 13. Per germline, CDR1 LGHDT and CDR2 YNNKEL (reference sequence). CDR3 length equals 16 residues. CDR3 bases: TGTGCCAGCAGCGCTCTTTCCGGGACTAGTACGAACATTCAGTACTTC. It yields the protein CASSALSGTSTNIQYF.

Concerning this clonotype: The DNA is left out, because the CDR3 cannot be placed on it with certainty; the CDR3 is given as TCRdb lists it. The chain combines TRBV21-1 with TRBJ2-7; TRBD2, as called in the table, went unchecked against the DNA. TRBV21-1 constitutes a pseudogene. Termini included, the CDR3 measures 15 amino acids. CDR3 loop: CASSKVGSGSNEQYF.